This paragraph reports one T cell receptor beta chain. Its antigen is not identified. This entry belongs to a study of T cell repertoires in cytomegalovirus infection. Via MiXCR, TCRdb re-called the reads, giving one row per CDR3 protein. Among about 830,000 distinct CDR3 sequences listed, around a third were seen once. The TCR was taken from a human donor in good health (CMV status not recorded). Some clones in this sample may be carry-over from other donors' samples. The specimen was cultured CD8+ T cells from PBMCs, collected from culture after CMV antigen stimulation.

The CDR3 DNA is TGTGCCAGCACCATCTCCGGGGACGAGCAGTACTTC. This encodes CASTISGDEQYF. V is TRBV2 and J is TRBJ2-7; a weak D match, TRBD2 (5 bases). V shed 7 bases and J shed 5 bases, with 12 bases lying between them. Germline CDR1 reads SNHLY; CDR2 reads FYNNEI. The length of the CDR3 is 12 residues.